These T cell receptor beta chains were read from a single sample in a study of Graves' ophthalmopathy and Graves' hyperthyroidism. TCRdb re-analysed the multiplex PCR reads in MiXCR, keeping a single row per CDR3 protein. The table records hundreds of thousands of distinct CDR3 sequences, 20% to 25% of them present only once. The material sequenced was peripheral blood. The receptors originated from a woman aged 18-30 years with stable Graves' hyperthyroidism. Some clones in this sample may be carry-over from other donors' samples. The CDR3 runs from the conserved cysteine through the conserved F or W.

>TRBJ2-6|TRBV9
CASSVYADSGANVLTF
>TRBJ1-2|TRBV30
CAWTRAGANHYGYTF
>TRBJ2-5|TRBV7-3
CASSLIPRADTETQYF
>TRBJ2-7|TRBV2
CASSAIQYEQYF
>TRBJ1-2|TRBV13
CASSLRDSEDGYTF
>TRBJ1-5|TRBV6-1
CASSPLEGANQPQHF
>TRBJ1-1|TRBV13
CASSDSQTGSTEAFF
>TRBJ2-7|TRBV5-1
CASSSSDGSYEQYF
>TRBJ1-3|TRBV12-3/TRBV12-4
CASSRKNVGTIYF
>TRBJ2-7|TRBV20-1
CSANYRSRYEQYF
>TRBJ1-2|TRBV12-3/TRBV12-4
CASSSLDQGAYTF
>TRBJ1-2|TRBV3-1
CASSQVRSDGYTF
>TRBJ1-3|TRBV6-9
CASSEEGSLSGNTIYF
>TRBJ1-1|TRBV18
CASSLQITEAFF
>TRBJ1-1|TRBV5-1
CASSSGQGVEAFF
>TRBJ1-2|TRBV10-3
CAISEAKTLGDGYTF
>TRBJ2-7|TRBV6-5
CASSYFLDYEQYF
>TRBJ1-2|TRBV24-1
CATSPGRGGYTF
>TRBJ1-2|TRBV4-2
CASSQDLGHHYGYTF